A selection of T cell receptor beta chains follows, all from one sample in a study of T cells in Graves' hyperthyroidism and ophthalmopathy. TCRdb reanalysed the multiplex PCR reads using MiXCR and keeps one entry per CDR3 protein. The table records about 640,000 distinct CDR3 sequences, less than 25% of them present only once. The sample was blood. The source is a young man with Graves' ophthalmopathy. The CDR3 runs from the conserved cysteine through the conserved F or W. The D gene is left open where the match is weak. A row's size may be missing; if present it is once, few, many or a size class.

CDR3aa: CASSRLGQGFYEQFF
CDR3nt: TGTGCCAGCAGTCGCCTGGGACAGGGTTTCTATGAGCAGTTCTTC
abundance: few
j_gene: TRBJ2-1
d_gene: TRBD1
v_gene: TRBV6-2/TRBV6-3

CDR3aa: CASSLWSGVQPQHF
CDR3nt: TGTGCCAGCAGCTTGTGGTCAGGGGTTCAGCCCCAGCATTTT
abundance: -
j_gene: TRBJ1-5
d_gene: -
v_gene: TRBV5-5

CDR3aa: CAWSRTYGYTF
CDR3nt: TGTGCCTGGAGTAGGACCTATGGCTACACCTTC
abundance: -
j_gene: TRBJ1-2
d_gene: -
v_gene: TRBV30

CDR3aa: CSVGTGPYQETQYF
CDR3nt: TGCAGCGTTGGGACGGGCCCGTACCAAGAGACCCAGTACTTC
abundance: -
j_gene: TRBJ2-5
d_gene: -
v_gene: TRBV20-1

CDR3aa: CASSWDRRGYTF
CDR3nt: TGTGCCAGCAGTTGGGACAGGCGCGGCTACACCTTC
abundance: few
j_gene: TRBJ1-2
d_gene: TRBD1
v_gene: TRBV28

CDR3aa: CAWSEGPDRDGYTF
CDR3nt: TGTGCCTGGAGTGAGGGGCCGGACAGGGATGGCTACACCTTC
abundance: many
j_gene: TRBJ1-2
d_gene: TRBD1
v_gene: TRBV30

CDR3aa: CAWSVQGTGGLGYTF
CDR3nt: TGTGCCTGGAGTGTACAGGGGACAGGGGGCCTTGGCTACACCTTC
abundance: many
j_gene: TRBJ1-2
d_gene: TRBD1
v_gene: TRBV30

CDR3aa: CASSLLGQGGYTF
CDR3nt: TGTGCCAGCAGTTTATTGGGACAGGGAGGCTACACCTTC
abundance: few
j_gene: TRBJ1-2
d_gene: TRBD1
v_gene: TRBV27

CDR3aa: CASRPSASFDSPLHF
CDR3nt: TGTGCCAGCAGACCTAGTGCATCGTTTGATTCACCCCTCCACTTT
abundance: once
j_gene: TRBJ1-6
d_gene: -
v_gene: TRBV6-2/TRBV6-3

CDR3aa: CSAREDRAEQYF
CDR3nt: TGCAGTGCTAGAGAAGACAGGGCCGAGCAGTACTTC
abundance: few
j_gene: TRBJ2-7
d_gene: TRBD1
v_gene: TRBV20-1

CDR3aa: CASSTHGGQSYSPLHF
CDR3nt: TGTGCCAGCAGTACACACGGGGGACAGTCCTATTCACCCCTCCACTTT
abundance: few
j_gene: TRBJ1-6
d_gene: TRBD1
v_gene: TRBV2

CDR3aa: CASTTARDRASNYGYTF
CDR3nt: TGTGCCAGCACCACCGCCAGGGACAGGGCCTCTAACTATGGCTACACCTTC
abundance: -
j_gene: TRBJ1-2
d_gene: TRBD1
v_gene: TRBV12-3/TRBV12-4

CDR3aa: CASSLTGTLYNEQFF
CDR3nt: TGTGCCAGCAGCCTCACCGGGACGCTTTACAATGAGCAGTTCTTC
abundance: -
j_gene: TRBJ2-1
d_gene: -
v_gene: TRBV7-6

CDR3aa: CASSQDAPSGDAYEQFF
CDR3nt: TGTGCCAGCAGCCAAGATGCCCCTAGCGGGGATGCGTATGAGCAGTTCTTC
abundance: -
j_gene: TRBJ2-1
d_gene: -
v_gene: TRBV3-2